A single sample is the source of the 26 T cell receptor beta chains below, sequenced in a study of shared clonotypes between healthy human individuals. Method: immunoSEQ multiplex PCR; TCRdb's copy keeps in-frame clones and lacks some. The data show about 680,000 clones, about three quarters seen once. Sequences were obtained from memory CD4+ T cells sorted from blood. The subset is: CD45RA-negative fraction. The receptor set was obtained from a woman in her thirties in good health.

The chain combines TRBV5-1 with TRBJ2-5; TRBD2 agrees at 10 bases. CDR1 is SGHRS and CDR2 is YFSETQ in the germline V gene. Unmatched junction bases numbered 8, after V lost 4 bases and J lost 2 bases. The CDR3 is 16 amino acids. CDR3 nucleotide sequence: TGCGCCAGCAGCCTAGAGGGAGCGGGAGGGCAAGAGACCCAGTACTTC. Amino acid sequence: CASSLEGAGGQETQYF.

The chain is built from TRBV5-6 and TRBJ2-3; a possible D gene is TRBD2 (6 bases). Trimming took 6 bases from V and 5 from J, leaving 25 bases between them. The germline CDR1 and CDR2 sequences are SGHDT and YYEEEE. The CDR3 has 17 amino acids. CDR3 region: CASTVPDGRRWGDTQYF. The CDR3 DNA reads as TGTGCCAGCACCGTCCCCGACGGGAGAAGGTGGGGAGATACGCAGTATTTT.

This chain uses TRBV6-1 with TRBJ2-6; D gene unclear. V was trimmed by 4 bases and J by 0 bases, leaving 4 bases between them. The CDR3 has 14 amino acids. Germline V gene sequence: CDR1 MNHNS, CDR2 SASEGT. The CDR3 DNA is TGTGCCAGCAGTGGCCGCTCTGGGGCCAACGTCCTGACTTTC. Protein: CASSGRSGANVLTF.

This clone was recorded at least ten times. The chain links TRBV18 to TRBJ2-7, with TRBD1 as a possible D gene (6 bases). Between the trimmed V and J ends, which lost 2 bases and 5 bases, there was a span of 10 bases. Germline V gene sequence: CDR1 KGHSH, CDR2 LQKENI. CDR3 length equals 13 residues. The CDR3 DNA sequence: TGTGCCAGCTCACCAAACAGGGTCAACGAGCAGTACTTC. Residues: CASSPNRVNEQYF.

This rearrangement joins TRBV18 to TRBJ1-3, with 7 positions matching TRBD1. The CDR3 is 14 residues long. Germline V lookup: CDR1 KGHSH, CDR2 LQKENI. V was pared by 3 bases and J by 3 bases, with 2 bases of the junction left unmatched. The CDR3 DNA reads as TGTGCCAGCTCACCTGACAGGGTTGGAAACACCATATATTTT. This encodes CASSPDRVGNTIYF.

The J gene is TRBJ2-2, the V gene TRBV10-2, with 7 bases fitting TRBD2. Germline loops: CDR1 WSHSY, CDR2 SAAADI. With 6 bases clipped from V and 7 bases from J, the junction kept 2 bases outside the gene matches. The length of the CDR3 is 12 residues. In DNA form, the CDR3 reads TGCGCCAGCAGACGGGACTACGGGGAGCTGTTTTTT. Protein product: CASRRDYGELFF.

This clone is a singleton in its sample. CDR3 sequence: CASRVSDTRNTEAFF. The CDR3 DNA follows: TGTGCCAGCAGGGTGAGTGACACCCGGAACACTGAAGCTTTCTTT. The V gene is TRBV27, the J gene TRBJ1-1; no clear D gene. The CDR3 has 15 residues. V was trimmed by 6 bases and J by 1 base, leaving 15 bases between them. Germline V gives CDR1 MNHEY, CDR2 SMNVEV (reference sequence).

V gene TRBV12-5 combines with J gene TRBJ2-5, with D tentatively TRBD2 (5 bases). V was trimmed by 7 bases and J by 5 bases, leaving 20 bases between them. CDR3 length equals 15 residues. Germline CDR1 and CDR2: LGHNT and FRNRAP. DNA for the CDR3: TGTGCTAGTGCCCTAGGTCATGGAGGAAGGGAGACCCAGTACTTC. It codes for CASALGHGGRETQYF.

The CDR3 sequence is CASSGTELTGYTF. The CDR3 bases are TGTGCCAGCAGCGGGACAGAGCTAACCGGCTACACCTTC. J is TRBJ1-2 and V is TRBV2, with 7 bases identical to TRBD1. After removal of 6 bases from V and 8 bases from J, the junction contained 9 bases not matched to a gene. Germline values: CDR1 SNHLY, CDR2 FYNNEI. There are 13 residues in the CDR3.

The chain recombines TRBV29-1 with TRBJ1-1; D unresolved. Trimming stripped 6 bases from V and 1 base from J, with 9 bases between. The CDR3 has 12 amino acids. Germline V gene data show CDR1 as SQVTM and CDR2 as ANQGSEA. CDR3 DNA: TGCAGCGTGGTGAGACAGAACACTGAAGCTTTCTTT. Translating gives CSVVRQNTEAFF.

V is TRBV6-1 and J is TRBJ2-5, with 12 bases fitting TRBD2. V lost 2 bases and J lost 3; bases outside the gene matches: 10. The CDR3 runs to 18 residues. CDR1 MNHNS and CDR2 SASEGT come from the germline V gene. The CDR3 sequence is CASSELTSGRRRKETQYF. As DNA, the CDR3 is TGTGCCAGCAGTGAACTGACTAGCGGGAGACGGAGGAAAGAGACCCAGTACTTC.

The chain has TRBV6-6 and TRBJ1-6; D perhaps matches TRBD1 (5 bases). This CDR3 is built from 13 residues. The germline V and J ends were trimmed by 6 bases and 11 bases, with 14 bases remaining between them. The germline gives CDR1 MNHNY, CDR2 SVGAGI (reference sequence). The CDR3 DNA is TGTGCCAGCAGCACCGGGGGTACGACACCCCTCCACTTT. Its translation is CASSTGGTTPLHF.

This clone showed up many times. This chain joins TRBV27 and TRBJ2-3; D is ambiguous. Trimming pared 5 bases from V and 6 bases from J, leaving 15 bases between. CDR3 length: 14 amino acids. The germline V gene encodes CDR1 MNHEY and CDR2 SMNVEV (reference sequence). The CDR3 loop reads CASSTRLGLDTQYF. The CDR3 region has the DNA TGTGCCAGCAGTACCCGGCTGGGTCTGGATACGCAGTATTTT.

V and J are TRBV7-3 and TRBJ2-2; TRBD2 agrees at 7 bases. The CDR3 consists of 14 residues. CDR1 and CDR2 (germline): SGHTA, FQGTGA. The ends lost 5 bases at V and 5 bases at J; junction bases unmatched: 5. CDR3 DNA: TGTGCCAGCAGCCCGGGGGGAGGTACCGGGGAGCTGTTTTTT. Translated: CASSPGGGTGELFF. The full variable domain, rest sourced from reference TRBV7-3 and TRBJ2-2, is GAGVSQTPSNKVTEKGKYVELRCDPISGHTALYWYRQSLGQGPEFLIYFQGTGAADDSGLPNDRFFAVRPEGSVSTLKIQRTERGDSAVYLCASSPGGGTGELFFGEGSRLTVL.

The gene calls are TRBV5-6 and TRBJ2-5, with a tentative D call TRBD1 (6 bases). This CDR3 contains 14 residues. The germline gives CDR1 SGHDT, CDR2 YYEEEE. The V end lost 5 bases, the J end lost 5 bases, and 16 bases lay between the germline ends. The CDR3 DNA is TGTGCCAGCAGATTACAGGGAATGGGGGAGACCCAGTACTTC. It translates to CASRLQGMGETQYF.

The chain employs TRBV29-1 and TRBJ2-5; the D gene is possibly TRBD2 (6 bases). The CDR3 consists of 14 residues. V dropped 4 bases and J dropped 5 bases, with 17 bases sitting between them. Per the germline V gene, CDR1 is SQVTM and CDR2 is ANQGSEA. CDR3 sequence reads: CSVVWPRGGETQYF. As DNA, the CDR3 is TGCAGCGTTGTCTGGCCGCGGGGAGGTGAGACCCAGTACTTC.

The chain joins TRBV27 to TRBJ1-6; D ambiguous. V dropped 7 bases and J dropped 8 bases, with 15 bases sitting between them. Germline V gene sequence: CDR1 MNHEY, CDR2 SMNVEV (reference sequence). The CDR3 is 14 amino acids. The CDR3 sequence is CASKRWGGYSPLHF. CDR3 nucleotide sequence: TGTGCCAGCAAGAGATGGGGTGGGTATTCACCCCTCCACTTT.

The rearrangement uses TRBV14 and TRBJ2-7; no clear D gene. CDR1 is SGHDN, CDR2 FVKESK, per germline. This CDR3 has 11 amino acids. V dropped 6 bases and J dropped 2 bases, with 5 bases sitting between them. CDR3 protein: CASSRTYEQYF. Written as DNA, the CDR3 is TGTGCCAGCAGTCGAACCTACGAGCAGTACTTC.

The rearrangement links TRBV7-9 to TRBJ2-7, with TRBD2 matching 14 bases. Germline assignment: CDR1 SEHNR and CDR2 FQNEAQ (reference sequence). This CDR3 region has 18 residues. The V segment lost 4 bases and the J segment 3 bases; nucleotides outside the gene matches: 11. The CDR3 nucleotides read TGTGCCAGCAGCTCGACTCCGGGACTAGCGGGAGAGAACTACGAGCAGTACTTC. Translating it yields CASSSTPGLAGENYEQYF.

V is TRBV5-4 and J is TRBJ2-2; maybe TRBD2 (6 bases). Trimming removed 4 bases from V and 0 bases from J, with 13 bases in between. The CDR3 is 16 amino acids. Germline values: CDR1 SGHNT, CDR2 YYREEE (reference sequence). The CDR3 nucleotides read TGTGCCAGCAGCCCGAGCGCGGGGACGAACACCGGGGAGCTGTTTTTT. This encodes CASSPSAGTNTGELFF.

The genes are TRBV7-2 and TRBJ2-2, with TRBD2 matching over 14 bases. Germline loops: CDR1 SGHTA, CDR2 FQGNSA. The ends lost 4 bases at V and 7 bases at J; junction bases unmatched: 8. The CDR3 is made up of 17 amino acids. CDR3 region: CASSSLGGTSGSGELFF. The CDR3 bases are TGTGCCAGCAGCTCCCTGGGGGGGACTAGCGGGAGCGGGGAGCTGTTTTTT.

V gene TRBV15 combines with J gene TRBJ1-1; D is unclear. The germline V gene has CDR1 LNHNV and CDR2 YYDKDF (reference sequence). V was cut by 1 base and J by 1 base, with 7 bases left in between. The CDR3 has 14 amino acids. CDR3 nucleotide sequence: TGTGCCACCAGCAGAGGCCAGGCGAACACTGAAGCTTTCTTT. Translation gives CATSRGQANTEAFF.

This clone was seen more than once but under ten times. This sequence joins TRBV2 and TRBJ2-1, with 9 nucleotides matching TRBD2. Losses at the gene ends were 2 bases for V and 6 bases for J; bases not matched to a gene: 8. Germline lookup yields CDR1 SNHLY and CDR2 FYNNEI. The CDR3 sequence is 16 residues long. The CDR3, as DNA: TGTGCCAGCAGTGAACAGAGGAGCGGGAGGTTCAATGAGCAGTTCTTC. Its protein product is CASSEQRSGRFNEQFF.

The rearrangement joins TRBV5-1 to TRBJ2-7; D remains unclear. Germline loops: CDR1 SGHRS, CDR2 YFSETQ. Trimming removed 0 bases at V and 0 bases at J, with 10 bases between. The CDR3 totals 15 residues. CDR3: CASSLVPESSYEQYF. In nucleotides, the CDR3 is TGCGCCAGCAGCTTGGTGCCAGAGAGCTCCTACGAGCAGTACTTC.

The chain has TRBV30 and TRBJ2-1; perhaps TRBD2 as D (5 bases). CDR1 GTSNPN and CDR2 SVGIG come from the germline V gene (reference sequence). V lost 2 bases and J lost 7, with 12 bases in between. This CDR3 is 13 amino acids long. CDR3 residues: CAWSLRGGNEQFF. CDR3 DNA sequence: TGTGCCTGGAGTCTCCGGGGTGGGAATGAGCAGTTCTTC. Full variable domain (remainder filled in from reference TRBV30 and TRBJ2-1): SQTIHQWPATLVQPVGSPLSLECTVEGTSNPNLYWYRQAAGRGLQLLFYSVGIGQISSEVPQNLSASRPQDRQFILSSKKLLLSDSGFYLCAWSLRGGNEQFFGPGTRLTVL.

This clone showed up just a few times. The rearrangement joins TRBV14 to TRBJ1-3; a possible D gene is TRBD1 (6 bases). Germline assignment: CDR1 SGHDN and CDR2 FVKESK. Trimming stripped 4 bases from V and 0 bases from J, with 10 bases between. The CDR3 sequence is 15 residues long. The CDR3 loop reads CASSRGHHSGNTIYF. The CDR3 coding sequence is TGTGCCAGCAGCCGGGGGCACCACTCTGGAAACACCATATATTTT.